Below are 23 T cell receptor beta chains sequenced from a single sample in a study of shared clonotypes between healthy human individuals. Produced via immunoSEQ multiplex PCR; TCRdb's table is partial and in-frame only. This sample yields approximately 500,000 clones, of which over 70% are seen a single time; over 9.5% belongs to the top ten. Specimen: PBMCs. The receptors here all came from a woman aged 40-49 years in good health. Some clones in this sample may be carry-over from other donors' samples.

The CDR3 protein is CASSAHQQGYSNQPQHF. As DNA, the CDR3 is TGTGCCAGCAGCGCCCATCAACAGGGGTATAGCAATCAGCCCCAGCATTTT. This chain uses TRBV9 with TRBJ1-5, with 7 positions matching TRBD1. V lost 3 bases and J lost 0; bases outside the gene matches: 9. Looked up from germline, CDR1 is SGDLS and CDR2 is YYNGEE. This CDR3 has 17 amino acids.

The chain employs TRBV5-4 and TRBJ2-2; 8 positions match TRBD2. The V and J ends lost 3 bases and 5 bases, in that order; junction bases with no gene match: 15. The germline V gene has CDR1 SGHNT and CDR2 YYREEE (reference sequence). The CDR3 sequence is 18 residues long. CDR3 amino acids: CASSSPVGAGGKTGELFF. CDR3 DNA sequence: TGTGCCAGCAGCTCCCCTGTCGGGGCGGGAGGTAAAACCGGGGAGCTGTTTTTT.

V usage is TRBV10-3 and J usage is TRBJ1-2; TRBD1 matches 8 bases. Germline loops: CDR1 ENHRY, CDR2 SYGVKD. The J segment lost 7 bases and the V segment lost 2 bases, leaving 3 bases of the junction unmatched. The CDR3 is 13 amino acids. The CDR3 DNA reads TGTGCCATCAGTGAGGGACAGGGCGCTGGCTACACCTTC. It translates to CAISEGQGAGYTF.

The V and J genes are TRBV9 and TRBJ2-7; a weak D match, TRBD2 (6 bases). The germline gives CDR1 SGDLS, CDR2 YYNGEE. The CDR3 extends over 16 amino acids. V lost 0 bases and J lost 2, with 15 bases in between. CDR3 in amino acids: CASSVDPLALPYEQYF. CDR3 sequence (DNA): TGTGCCAGCAGCGTAGACCCCCTAGCGCTTCCCTACGAGCAGTACTTC.

The rearrangement uses TRBV20-1 and TRBJ1-2, with TRBD1 matching 8 bases. The CDR3 spans 11 residues. V shed 4 bases, J shed 10 bases, and the junction held 5 bases outside the gene matches. Germline V gene lookup returns CDR1 DFQATT and CDR2 SNEGSKA (reference sequence). Here the CDR3 DNA reads TGCAGTGCTATTAACAGGGGGGACTACACCTTC. This translates into CSAINRGDYTF.

This clone is a singleton in its sample. A far larger clone is one base from this, pointing to a likely read error. The chain carries TRBV7-7 and TRBJ2-3; TRBD1 aligns across 8 bases. This CDR3 has 13 residues. Germline V lookup: CDR1 SSHAT, CDR2 FNYEAQ (reference sequence). The CDR3 loop is CASSWDRLDTQYF. The CDR3 DNA is TGTGCTAGCAGCTGGGACAGGTTAGATACGCAGTATTTT.

In regard to this clone: A far bigger clonotype differs at one base, so this is likely a read error. The identical CDR3 is also encoded by other nucleotide sequences in the sample. The V gene is TRBV6-5, the J gene TRBJ2-5; possibly TRBD1 or TRBD2 for D (5 bases each). The CDR3 extends over 14 amino acids. Germline CDR1 MNHEY, CDR2 SVGAGI. Deletions cut 6 bases from V and 3 bases from J, with 14 bases between. The DNA for the CDR3 is TGTGCCAGCAGCCCAAGCGAGGGGAAAGAGACCCAGTACTTC. Amino acid sequence: CASSPSEGKETQYF.

The rearrangement links TRBV4-1 to TRBJ2-1; TRBD2 matches 15 bases. Trimming removed 4 bases from V and 8 bases from J; junction bases left unmatched: 6. The germline gives CDR1 MGHRA, CDR2 YSYEKL. This CDR3 region has 16 residues. The CDR3 bases are TGCGCCAGCAGCCTCCGGACTAGCGGGAGGGCCCATGAGCAGTTCTTC. This encodes CASSLRTSGRAHEQFF.

This chain connects TRBV11-2 to TRBJ2-1; D may be TRBD1 (6 bases). The CDR3 consists of 15 residues. The germline V and J ends were trimmed by 4 bases and 0 bases, with 10 bases remaining between them. Germline-derived CDR1 and CDR2 are SGHAT and FQNNGV. CDR3 sequence (DNA): TGTGCCAGCAGCTCCGGACAGAGCTCCTACAATGAGCAGTTCTTC. Translated, it gives CASSSGQSSYNEQFF.

The table lists this clone with a count of one. This chain uses TRBV18 with TRBJ2-5; tentatively, D is TRBD1 (5 bases). Trimming stripped 0 bases from V and 5 bases from J, with 13 bases between. CDR1 KGHSH and CDR2 LQKENI come from the germline V gene. CDR3 length: 15 residues. DNA of the CDR3: TGTGCCAGCTCACCACCGGTCAGGGAAGGGGAGACCCAGTACTTC. Its protein product is CASSPPVREGETQYF.

This clone was detected once. The chain has TRBV6-1 and TRBJ2-7, with TRBD1 as a possible D gene (6 bases). The germline V gene has CDR1 MNHNS and CDR2 SASEGT. This CDR3 has 15 amino acids. The V end was cut by 5 bases, the J end by 3 bases, with 17 bases between. The CDR3 nucleotides read TGTGCCAGCAGTCCCTTTTCAACAGGGCTCTACGAGCAGTACTTC. Translation: CASSPFSTGLYEQYF.

The rearrangement joins TRBV5-4 to TRBJ1-2; D unresolved. Germline CDR1 reads SGHNT; CDR2 reads YYREEE (reference sequence). V was pared by 4 bases and J by 7 bases, with 11 bases between. CDR3 length equals 12 residues. CDR3 sequence reads: CASSDVVSGYTF. The CDR3 DNA is TGTGCCAGCAGCGACGTGGTGAGTGGCTACACCTTC.

This clone was observed a handful of times. This rearrangement joins TRBV15 to TRBJ2-7; a possible D gene is TRBD1 (7 bases). This CDR3 has 14 residues. CDR1 is LNHNV and CDR2 is YYDKDF in the germline V gene (reference sequence). The V gene lost 3 bases and the J gene lost 1 base, with 10 bases spanning the gap. In nucleotides, the CDR3 is TGTGCCACCAGCAGGGGGGGACAGTCCTACGAGCAGTACTTC. It encodes CATSRGGQSYEQYF.

On this clone: A clone one base away is much larger, so this may be a read error. In the same sample, other DNA sequences code for this CDR3. V gene TRBV28 combines with J gene TRBJ2-6; D is possibly TRBD1 (5 bases). The CDR3 runs to 14 residues. Germline CDR1 reads MDHEN; CDR2 reads SYDVKM. CDR3 amino acids: CAVQETSGANVLTF. CDR3 nucleotide sequence: TGTGCAGTACAGGAGACTTCTGGGGCCAACGTCCTGACTTTC. Looking up the rest from reference TRBV28 and TRBJ2-6 gives the full variable domain: DVKVTQSSRYLVKRTGEKVFLECVQDMDHENMFWYRQDPGLGLRLIYFSYDVKMKEKGDIPEGYSVSREKKERFSLILESASTNQTSMYLCAVQETSGANVLTFGAGSRLTVL.

Of note for this clone: One end of the junction does not line up with germline, which may come from a read error. The genes are TRBV28 and TRBJ2-7; tentatively, D is TRBD2 (7 bases). The CDR3 totals 17 residues. The germline V gene has CDR1 MDHEN and CDR2 SYDVKM. Here the CDR3 DNA reads TGTGCCAGCAGTCCCCCGGGATCAAGCGGGACAATAAGTCCATACTTCTTC. Residues: CASSPPGSSGTISPYFF.

J is TRBJ2-2 and V is TRBV5-1, with D maybe TRBD2 (5 bases). The ends were cut back, 8 bases at V and 7 bases at J, with 21 bases in the middle. This CDR3 spans 15 amino acids. Germline values: CDR1 SGHRS, CDR2 YFSETQ. CDR3: CASLPGFPWGGELFF. In DNA, the CDR3 is TGCGCCAGTCTTCCGGGATTCCCTTGGGGCGGGGAGCTGTTTTTT.

The gene calls are TRBV11-2 and TRBJ2-1; a weak D match, TRBD2 (5 bases). Germline values: CDR1 SGHAT, CDR2 FQNNGV. V was clipped by 5 bases and J by 6 bases, with 11 bases between them. The CDR3 runs to 13 residues. The CDR3 spells CASSGGQINEQFF. CDR3 nucleotides: TGTGCCAGCAGCGGCGGGCAGATCAATGAGCAGTTCTTC.

The chain couples TRBV28 to TRBJ2-5; 7 nucleotides line up with TRBD2. CDR3 length equals 15 residues. Germline CDR1 MDHEN, CDR2 SYDVKM. Trimming took 9 bases from V and 0 from J; bases not matched to a gene: 10. CDR3 sequence: CASSKRDGYQETQYF. The CDR3 bases are TGTGCCAGTTCAAAGCGGGACGGGTACCAAGAGACCCAGTACTTC.

The chain carries TRBV19 and TRBJ2-2; D is perhaps TRBD2 (5 bases). Germline V gives CDR1 LNHDA, CDR2 SQIVND (reference sequence). The CDR3 sequence is 16 residues long. V lost 5 bases and J lost 4, with 17 bases in between. CDR3 bases: TGTGCCAGTAGTCTCGGAGCCGCGGGTTTCACCGGGGAGCTGTTTTTT. It yields the protein CASSLGAAGFTGELFF. The variable domain in full, with the rest retrieved from reference TRBV19 and TRBJ2-2, is DGGITQSPKYLFRKEGQNVTLSCEQNLNHDAMYWYRQDPGQGLRLIYYSQIVNDFQKGDIAEGYSVSREKKESFPLTVTSAQKNPTAFYLCASSLGAAGFTGELFFGEGSRLTVL.

This clone has more than one count but fewer than ten. The rearrangement joins TRBV23-1 to TRBJ2-7; 11 bases align to TRBD2. TRBV23-1 is treated as an ORF (open reading frame) with a function not yet certain. The CDR3 spans 15 residues. V shed 3 bases, J shed 2 bases, and the junction held 3 bases outside the gene matches. CDR3 nucleotides: TGCGCCAGCAGTCATAATAGCGGGAGGGCCTACGAGCAGTACTTC. Its translation is CASSHNSGRAYEQYF.

This rearrangement joins TRBV27 to TRBJ2-7; 9 bases match TRBD2. The germline V gene encodes CDR1 MNHEY and CDR2 SMNVEV (reference sequence). The CDR3 runs to 16 residues. V was clipped by 6 bases and J by 6 bases; unmatched bases: 15. The CDR3 protein is CASRTGTSSKGFEQYF. The DNA of the CDR3 is TGTGCCAGCAGGACCGGGACTAGCTCGAAGGGTTTCGAGCAGTACTTC.

This chain uses TRBV5-1 with TRBJ1-3; D is undetermined. This CDR3 has 17 amino acids. The V gene lost 1 base and the J gene lost 0 bases, with 14 bases spanning the gap. Germline V lookup: CDR1 SGHRS, CDR2 YFSETQ. This chain's CDR3 is CASSLSPLDLSGNTIYF. CDR3 nucleotides: TGCGCCAGCAGCTTGAGTCCCCTGGACCTCTCTGGAAACACCATATATTTT.

This rearrangement joins TRBV6-6 to TRBJ2-5; weak D call: TRBD1 (6 bases). V dropped 7 bases and J dropped 2 bases, with 11 bases sitting between them. The CDR3 contains 13 residues. Germline V gives CDR1 MNHNY, CDR2 SVGAGI (reference sequence). This chain's CDR3 is CASNQQGQETQYF. The DNA for the CDR3 is TGTGCCAGCAATCAACAGGGACAAGAGACCCAGTACTTC.